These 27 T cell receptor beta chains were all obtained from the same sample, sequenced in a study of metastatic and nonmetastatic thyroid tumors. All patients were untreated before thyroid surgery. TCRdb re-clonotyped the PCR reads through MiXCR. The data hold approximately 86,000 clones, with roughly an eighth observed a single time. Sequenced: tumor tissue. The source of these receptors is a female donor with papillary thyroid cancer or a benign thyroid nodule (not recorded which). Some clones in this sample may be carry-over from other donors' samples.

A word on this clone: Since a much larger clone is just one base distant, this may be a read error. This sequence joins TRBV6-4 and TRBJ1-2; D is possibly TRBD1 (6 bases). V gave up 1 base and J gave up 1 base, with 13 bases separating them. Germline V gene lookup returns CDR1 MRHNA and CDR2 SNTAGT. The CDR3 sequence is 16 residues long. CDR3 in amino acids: CASSDYRAEFNYGYTF. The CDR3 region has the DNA TGTGCCAGCAGTGACTACAGGGCCGAGTTTAACTATGGCTACACCTTC.

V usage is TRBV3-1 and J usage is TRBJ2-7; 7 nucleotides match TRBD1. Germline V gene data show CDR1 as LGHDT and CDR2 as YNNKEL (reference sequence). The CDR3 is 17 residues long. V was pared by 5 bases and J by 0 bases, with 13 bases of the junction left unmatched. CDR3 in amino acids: CASSTSRGRGGSYEQYF. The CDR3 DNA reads TGTGCCAGCAGCACTTCAAGGGGGCGCGGTGGCTCCTACGAGCAGTACTTC.

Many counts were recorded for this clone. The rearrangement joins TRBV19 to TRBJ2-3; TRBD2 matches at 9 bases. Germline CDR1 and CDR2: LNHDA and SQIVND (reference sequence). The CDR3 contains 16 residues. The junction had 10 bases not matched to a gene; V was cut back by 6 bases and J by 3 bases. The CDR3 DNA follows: TGTGCCAGTAGCCTGGGAGTGAGCGGGAGGACAGATACGCAGTATTTT. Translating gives CASSLGVSGRTDTQYF.

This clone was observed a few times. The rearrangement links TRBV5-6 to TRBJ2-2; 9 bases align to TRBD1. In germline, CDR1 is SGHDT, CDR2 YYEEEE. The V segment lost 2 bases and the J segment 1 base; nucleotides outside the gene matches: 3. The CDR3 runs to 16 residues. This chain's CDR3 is CASSFPGQGNTGELFF. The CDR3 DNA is TGTGCCAGCAGCTTCCCGGGACAGGGGAACACCGGGGAGCTGTTTTTT. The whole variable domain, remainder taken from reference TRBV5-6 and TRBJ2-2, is DAGVTQSPTHLIKTRGQQVTLRCSPKSGHDTVSWYQQALGQGPQFIFQYYEEEERQRGNFPDRFSGHQFPNYSSELNVNALLLGDSALYLCASSFPGQGNTGELFFGEGSRLTVL.

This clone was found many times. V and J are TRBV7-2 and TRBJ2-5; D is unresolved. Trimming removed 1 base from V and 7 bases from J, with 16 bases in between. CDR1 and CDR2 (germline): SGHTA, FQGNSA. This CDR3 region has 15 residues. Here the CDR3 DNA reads TGTGCCAGCAGCTTAGTCCTGGGCGCTCCGGGGACCCAGTACTTC. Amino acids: CASSLVLGAPGTQYF.

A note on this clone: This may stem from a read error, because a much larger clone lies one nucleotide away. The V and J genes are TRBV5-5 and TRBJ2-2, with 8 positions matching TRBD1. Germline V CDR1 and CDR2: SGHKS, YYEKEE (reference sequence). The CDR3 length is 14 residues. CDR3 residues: CASGLGQGTGELFF. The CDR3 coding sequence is TGTGCCAGCGGCTTAGGACAGGGCACCGGGGAGCTGTTTTTT.

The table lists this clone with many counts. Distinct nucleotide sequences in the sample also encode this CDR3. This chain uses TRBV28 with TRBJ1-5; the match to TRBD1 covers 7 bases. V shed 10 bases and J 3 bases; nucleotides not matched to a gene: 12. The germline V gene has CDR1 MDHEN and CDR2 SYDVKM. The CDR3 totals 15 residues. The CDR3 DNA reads TGTGCCACCCATCAGGGGGGGGGGTCCAATCAGCCCCAGCATTTT. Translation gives CATHQGGGSNQPQHF. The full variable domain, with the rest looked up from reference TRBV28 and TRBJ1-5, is DVKVTQSSRYLVKRTGEKVFLECVQDMDHENMFWYRQDPGLGLRLIYFSYDVKMKEKGDIPEGYSVSREKKERFSLILESASTNQTSMYLCATHQGGGSNQPQHFGDGTRLSIL.

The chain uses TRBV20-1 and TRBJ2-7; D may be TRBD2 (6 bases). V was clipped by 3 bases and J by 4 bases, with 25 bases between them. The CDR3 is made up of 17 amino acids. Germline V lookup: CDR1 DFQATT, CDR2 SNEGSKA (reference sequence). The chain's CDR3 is CSASASSPSAGPYEQYF. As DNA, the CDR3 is TGCAGTGCTAGTGCCAGCAGCCCTTCGGCGGGGCCTTACGAGCAGTACTTC.

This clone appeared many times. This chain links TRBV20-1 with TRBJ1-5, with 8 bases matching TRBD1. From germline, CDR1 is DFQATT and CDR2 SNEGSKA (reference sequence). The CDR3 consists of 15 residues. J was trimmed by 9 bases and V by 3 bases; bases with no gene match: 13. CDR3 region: CSASPGGQGGGPQHF. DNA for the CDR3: TGCAGTGCTAGCCCGGGCGGACAGGGAGGGGGGCCCCAGCATTTT.

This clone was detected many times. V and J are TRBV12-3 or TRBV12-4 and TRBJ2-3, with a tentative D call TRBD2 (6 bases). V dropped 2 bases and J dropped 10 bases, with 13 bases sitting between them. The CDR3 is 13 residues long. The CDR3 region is CASSLRSGLAQYF. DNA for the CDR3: TGTGCCAGCAGTTTAAGGAGCGGGTTGGCGCAGTATTTT.

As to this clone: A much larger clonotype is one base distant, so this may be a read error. CDR3 residues: CASSHPDRTYDQYF. The DNA for the CDR3 is TGTGCCAGCAGCCATCCGGACAGGACCTACGATCAGTACTTC. J is TRBJ2-7 and V is TRBV5-4, with 7 bases matching TRBD1. This CDR3 region has 14 residues. Germline V lookup: CDR1 SGHNT, CDR2 YYREEE (reference sequence).

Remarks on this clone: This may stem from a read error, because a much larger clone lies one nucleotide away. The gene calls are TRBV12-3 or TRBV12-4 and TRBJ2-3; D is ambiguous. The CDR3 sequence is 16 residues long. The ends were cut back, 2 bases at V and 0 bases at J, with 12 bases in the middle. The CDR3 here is CASSLFQLSSTDTQYF. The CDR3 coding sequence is TGTGCCAGCAGTTTATTTCAGCTATCTAGCACAGATACGCAGTATTTT.

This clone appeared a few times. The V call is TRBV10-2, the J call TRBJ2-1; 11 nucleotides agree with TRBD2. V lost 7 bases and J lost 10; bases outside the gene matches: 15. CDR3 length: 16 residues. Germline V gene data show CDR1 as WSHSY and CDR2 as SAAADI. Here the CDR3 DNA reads TGCGCCAGCACCGAACTAGCGGGAGTTCCAGGCGTCGAGCAGTTCTTC. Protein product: CASTELAGVPGVEQFF.

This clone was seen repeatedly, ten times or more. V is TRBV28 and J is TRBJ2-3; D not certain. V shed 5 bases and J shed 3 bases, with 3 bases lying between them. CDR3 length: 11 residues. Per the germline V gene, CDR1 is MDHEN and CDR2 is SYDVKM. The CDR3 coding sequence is TGTGCCAGCAGTACTACAGATACGCAGTATTTT. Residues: CASSTTDTQYF.

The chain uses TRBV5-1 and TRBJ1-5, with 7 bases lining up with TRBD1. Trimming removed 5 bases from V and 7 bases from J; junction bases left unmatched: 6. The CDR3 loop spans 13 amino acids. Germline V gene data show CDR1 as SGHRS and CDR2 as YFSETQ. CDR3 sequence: CASSWDSSQPQHF. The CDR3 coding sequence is TGCGCCAGCAGTTGGGACAGTTCACAGCCCCAGCATTTT.

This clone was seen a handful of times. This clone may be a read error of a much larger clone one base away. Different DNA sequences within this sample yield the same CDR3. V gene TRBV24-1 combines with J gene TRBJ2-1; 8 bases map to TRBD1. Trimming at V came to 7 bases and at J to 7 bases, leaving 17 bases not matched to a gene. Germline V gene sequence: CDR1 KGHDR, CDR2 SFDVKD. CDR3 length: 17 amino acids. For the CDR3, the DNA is TGTGCCACCAGCGACCCCCCCCTTTGGACAGGGACAAATGAGCAGTTCTTC. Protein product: CATSDPPLWTGTNEQFF.

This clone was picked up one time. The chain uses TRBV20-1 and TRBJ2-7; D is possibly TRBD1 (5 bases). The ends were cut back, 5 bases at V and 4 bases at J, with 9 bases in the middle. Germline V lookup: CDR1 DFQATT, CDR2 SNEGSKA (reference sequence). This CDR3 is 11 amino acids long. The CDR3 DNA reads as TGCAGTGCTGGCGACAGTTACGAGCAGTACTTC. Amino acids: CSAGDSYEQYF.

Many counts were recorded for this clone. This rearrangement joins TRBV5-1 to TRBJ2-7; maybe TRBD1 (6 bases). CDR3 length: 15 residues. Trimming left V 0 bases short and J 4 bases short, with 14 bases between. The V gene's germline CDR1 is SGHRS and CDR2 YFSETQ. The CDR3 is CASSLDRVTGYEQYF. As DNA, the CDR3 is TGCGCCAGCAGCTTGGACAGGGTAACAGGGTACGAGCAGTACTTC.

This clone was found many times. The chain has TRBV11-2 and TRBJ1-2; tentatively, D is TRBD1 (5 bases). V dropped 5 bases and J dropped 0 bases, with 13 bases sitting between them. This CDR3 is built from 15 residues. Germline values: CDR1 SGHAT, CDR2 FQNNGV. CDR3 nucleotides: TGTGCCAGCAGCCACGGGACGGCCGCTAACTATGGCTACACCTTC. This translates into CASSHGTAANYGYTF.

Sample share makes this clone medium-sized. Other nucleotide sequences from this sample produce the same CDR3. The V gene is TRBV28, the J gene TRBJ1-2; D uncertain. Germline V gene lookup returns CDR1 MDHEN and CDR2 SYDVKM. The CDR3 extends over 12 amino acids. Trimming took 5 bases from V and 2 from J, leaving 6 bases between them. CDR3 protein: CASSANNYGYTF. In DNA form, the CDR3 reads TGTGCCAGCAGTGCAAACAACTATGGCTACACCTTC.

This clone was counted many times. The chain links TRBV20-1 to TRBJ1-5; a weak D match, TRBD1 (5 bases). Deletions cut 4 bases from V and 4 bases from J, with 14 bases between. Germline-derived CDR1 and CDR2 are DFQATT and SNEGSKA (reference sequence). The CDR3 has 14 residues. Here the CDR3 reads CSANGPGHNQPQHF. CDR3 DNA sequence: TGCAGTGCTAACGGGCCAGGGCATAATCAGCCCCAGCATTTT.

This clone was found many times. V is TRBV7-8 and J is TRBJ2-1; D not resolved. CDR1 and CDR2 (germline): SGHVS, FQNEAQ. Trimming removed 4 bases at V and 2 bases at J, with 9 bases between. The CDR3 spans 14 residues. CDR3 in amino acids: CASSSPFTYNEQFF. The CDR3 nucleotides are TGTGCCAGCAGCTCCCCTTTCACCTACAATGAGCAGTTCTTC.

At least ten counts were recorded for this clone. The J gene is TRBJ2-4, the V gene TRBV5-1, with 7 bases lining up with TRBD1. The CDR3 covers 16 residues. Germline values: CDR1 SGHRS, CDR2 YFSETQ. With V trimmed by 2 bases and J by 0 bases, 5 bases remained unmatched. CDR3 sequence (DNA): TGCGCCAGCAGCTTCGGACAGGATCGAGCCAAAAACATTCAGTACTTC. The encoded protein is CASSFGQDRAKNIQYF.

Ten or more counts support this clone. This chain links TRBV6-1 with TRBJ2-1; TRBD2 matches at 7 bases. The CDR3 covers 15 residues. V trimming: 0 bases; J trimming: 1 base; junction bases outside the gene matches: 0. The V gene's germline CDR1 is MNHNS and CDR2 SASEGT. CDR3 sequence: CASSEAGGSYNEQFF. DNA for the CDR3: TGTGCCAGCAGTGAAGCGGGAGGGTCCTACAATGAGCAGTTCTTC.

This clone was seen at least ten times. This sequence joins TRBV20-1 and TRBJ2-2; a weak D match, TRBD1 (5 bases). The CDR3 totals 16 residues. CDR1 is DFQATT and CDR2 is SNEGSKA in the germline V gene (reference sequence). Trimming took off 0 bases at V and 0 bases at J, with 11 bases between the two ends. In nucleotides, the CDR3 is TGCAGTGCTAGAGATCAAGGGGCTTCGAACACCGGGGAGCTGTTTTTT. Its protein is CSARDQGASNTGELFF.

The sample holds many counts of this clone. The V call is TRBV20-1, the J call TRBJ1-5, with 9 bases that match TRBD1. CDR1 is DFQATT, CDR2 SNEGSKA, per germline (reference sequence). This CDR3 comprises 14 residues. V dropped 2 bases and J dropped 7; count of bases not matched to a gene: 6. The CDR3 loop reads CSARLTGGGQPQHF. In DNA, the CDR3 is TGCAGTGCTAGACTTACAGGGGGCGGGCAGCCCCAGCATTTT.

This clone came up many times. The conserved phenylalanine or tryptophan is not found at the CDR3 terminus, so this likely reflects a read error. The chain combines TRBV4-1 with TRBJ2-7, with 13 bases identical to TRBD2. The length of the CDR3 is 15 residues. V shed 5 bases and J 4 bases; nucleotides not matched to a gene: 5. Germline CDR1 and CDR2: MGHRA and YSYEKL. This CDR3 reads CASSWTSGSTYEQYL. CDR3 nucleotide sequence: TGCGCCAGCAGCTGGACTAGCGGGAGTACGTACGAGCAGTACCTC.